The 9 T cell receptor beta chains presented below share a single source sample, sequenced in a study of regulatory T cells in long-lasting Graves disease. Regarding time point: newly diagnosed GD, antithyroid drugs for less than 3 months. Scientists built the TCR library using RNA that was extracted from PBMCs. Construction of TCR beta libraries relied on iRepertoire HTBI primers and on Arm-PCR targeting CDR3 regions. TCRdb used MiXCR to reprocess the multiplex PCR reads, holding one entry per CDR3 protein. This sample carries 350,000 to 550,000 distinct CDR3 sequences, more than 12% of them seen once, and the ten largest clones take about a sixth. The same sample was also used in a study of T cells in Graves' hyperthyroidism and ophthalmopathy.

Material: peripheral blood mononuclear cells (PBMCs), obtained at new diagnosis, from a patient treated with antithyroid drugs. These receptors all stem from a woman aged 25-40 years with Graves disease.

This clonotype was observed at least ten times. The V and J genes are TRBV30 and TRBJ2-1; 11 bases fit TRBD2. CDR3 length: 17 amino acids. CDR1 and CDR2 from the germline V gene are GTSNPN and SVGIG (reference sequence). After removal of 0 bases from V and 6 bases from J, the junction contained 10 bases not matched to a gene. The CDR3 sequence is CAWSVNFGLAGGNEQFF. The CDR3 nucleotides read TGTGCCTGGAGTGTAAATTTCGGCCTAGCGGGGGGCAATGAGCAGTTCTTC.

For this clonotype: A much larger clone sits a single nucleotide away, making a read error possible. This sequence joins TRBV5-8 and TRBJ1-5; 7 bases agree with TRBD1. Germline-derived CDR1 and CDR2 are SGHTS and YDEGEE. Trimming removed 4 bases from V and 5 bases from J; junction bases left unmatched: 15. This CDR3 has 17 residues. As DNA, the CDR3 is TGTGCCAGCAGCCCCCTTCCACACAGGGGTGAGGATCAGCCCCAGCATTTT. It codes for CASSPLPHRGEDQPQHF.

The chain joins TRBV6-1 to TRBJ1-4; a possible D gene is TRBD1 (5 bases). CDR1 and CDR2 from the germline V gene are MNHNS and SASEGT. V was pared by 6 bases and J by 7 bases, with 12 bases between. This CDR3 region has 13 residues. This chain's CDR3 is CASSHIRVEKLFF. The CDR3 nucleotides are TGTGCCAGCAGCCATATCAGGGTTGAAAAACTGTTTTTT.

The V call is TRBV12-3 or TRBV12-4, the J call TRBJ2-3, with D unclear. Trimming shortened V by 2 bases and J by 2 bases, and 11 bases separated the two germline ends. The CDR3 spans 15 residues. The CDR3 loop is CASSLLVSFTDTQYF. The CDR3 nucleotides read TGTGCCAGCAGTTTACTGGTGTCCTTCACAGATACGCAGTATTTT.

This clonotype was seen many times. This chain uses TRBV2 with TRBJ1-5, with D unclear. CDR1 is SNHLY, CDR2 FYNNEI, per germline. This CDR3 contains 13 residues. V was trimmed by 1 base and J by 9 bases, leaving 10 bases between them. For the CDR3, the DNA is TGTGCCAGCAGTGAAGGGGGAGGCTGGCCCCAGCATTTT. Translation: CASSEGGGWPQHF.

The chain joins TRBV12-3 or TRBV12-4 to TRBJ1-3; D unresolved. The CDR3 is 18 amino acids. The V gene lost 4 bases and the J gene lost 2 bases, with 21 bases spanning the gap. The CDR3 region has the DNA TGTGCCAGCAGTTCACCAGCCGGGAGGACCATCGCTGGAAACACCATATATTTT. It yields the protein CASSSPAGRTIAGNTIYF.

This clonotype was counted once. The chain links TRBV6-1 to TRBJ2-2; a possible D gene is TRBD1 (5 bases). Germline V CDR1 and CDR2: MNHNS, SASEGT. V lost 8 bases and J 2 bases, leaving 9 bases between the germline ends. The CDR3 is 13 amino acids. Here the CDR3 reads CASLTVNTGELFF. CDR3 sequence (DNA): TGTGCCAGCCTGACAGTTAACACCGGGGAGCTGTTTTTT.

This clonotype was picked up one time. The DNA for the CDR3 is TGTGCCAGCAGCCAAGTTGGGGCGGGACACGTCGAGCAGTACTTC. It codes for CASSQVGAGHVEQYF. The V gene is TRBV3-1, the J gene TRBJ2-7; D could derive from TRBD1 or TRBD2 (6 bases each). Between the trimmed V and J ends, which lost 1 base and 6 bases, there was a span of 16 bases. CDR3 length: 15 residues. CDR1 is LGHDT and CDR2 is YNNKEL in the germline V gene (reference sequence).

A few counts support this clonotype. This chain joins TRBV20-1 and TRBJ1-1; 9 bases agree with TRBD1. Germline loops: CDR1 DFQATT, CDR2 SNEGSKA (reference sequence). The V gene end was trimmed by 3 bases and the J gene end by 8 bases; junction bases not matched to a gene: 7. This CDR3 has 13 residues. The CDR3 region is CSARGGQGREAFF. CDR3 DNA: TGCAGTGCTAGGGGGGGACAGGGTAGAGAAGCTTTCTTT.